This T cell receptor (beta chain) originates from a study of T-cell memory formation after mild COVID-19. Study results and caveats: For contracting clones, CD4+ ones sat mainly in CM and EM, CD8+ in EMRA.

The J segment lost 1 base and the V segment lost 10 bases, leaving 12 bases of the junction unmatched. Germline lookup yields CDR1 MDHEN and CDR2 SYDVKM. The CDR3 runs to 16 residues. 5'RACE with constant-segment primers built TCRalpha and TCRbeta cDNA libraries with UMIs. One entry per CDR3 protein, called by TCRdb with MiXCR from the 5' RACE reads. The table records some 440,000 distinct CDR3 sequences, 20% to 30% of them present only once. This clonotype appeared a few times. The antigen is not known. The source of this sequence is an adult woman who had mild COVID-19 (a few samples of this study predate the infection). Cell type and time point are not known. The source material was PBMCs or a T cell subset sorted from them (not recorded which). The chain recombines TRBV28 with TRBJ2-3; 9 bases are a match to TRBD1. The CDR3 loop is CAITTPGQGRTDTQYF. CDR3 nucleotide sequence: TGTGCCATCACGACACCGGGACAGGGACGCACAGATACGCAGTATTTT.